Shown below are 16 T cell receptor beta chains from a single sample sequenced in a study of blood T cell repertoires in COVID-19. Method: immunoSEQ multiplex PCR; TCRdb's copy keeps in-frame clones and lacks some. This table has some 240,000 clones, about 85% appearing once. The sample comprised peripheral blood. Receptor source: a man aged 55 to 70 who had recovered from COVID-19.

The chain joins TRBV29-1 to TRBJ2-1, with D perhaps matching TRBD2 (6 bases). This CDR3 is 16 amino acids long. Germline V lookup: CDR1 SQVTM, CDR2 ANQGSEA. Trimming took 2 bases from V and 0 from J, leaving 14 bases between them. The CDR3 sequence is CSVEFGLSSSYNEQFF. In DNA form, the CDR3 reads TGCAGCGTTGAATTTGGACTATCCAGCTCCTACAATGAGCAGTTCTTC.

The V call is TRBV4-1, the J call TRBJ2-7; 8 nucleotides agree with TRBD1. CDR1 is MGHRA and CDR2 is YSYEKL in the germline V gene. This CDR3 is 15 amino acids long. J was trimmed by 5 bases and V by 2 bases; bases with no gene match: 8. The CDR3 nucleotides read TGCGCCAGCAGCCAACTGCAGGGGGCCGTCCACGAGCAGTACTTC. Its translation is CASSQLQGAVHEQYF.

This chain's CDR3 is CASSQGRRGVQETQYF. The CDR3 DNA sequence: TGTGCCAGCAGCCAAGGGAGGCGGGGAGTTCAAGAGACCCAGTACTTC. The chain couples TRBV3-1 (or the pseudogene TRBV3-2) to TRBJ2-5; a possible D gene is TRBD2 (6 bases). Trimming removed 1 base at V and 2 bases at J, with 14 bases between. This CDR3 has 16 residues. Germline CDR1 is LGHDT and CDR2 is YNNKEL (reference sequence).

The J gene is TRBJ1-5, the V gene TRBV5-5; D is perhaps TRBD1 (6 bases). Germline V gives CDR1 SGHKS, CDR2 YYEKEE (reference sequence). V lost 1 base to trimming and J lost 5 bases, with 13 bases between them. There are 15 residues in the CDR3. The chain's CDR3 is CASSLLDSYYQPQHF. Written as DNA, the CDR3 is TGTGCCAGCAGCTTGTTGGACAGTTATTATCAGCCCCAGCATTTT.

The chain couples TRBV5-1 to TRBJ2-1; 8 bases map to TRBD2. Germline-derived CDR1 and CDR2 are SGHRS and YFSETQ. The CDR3 is made up of 16 amino acids. J was trimmed by 3 bases and V by 4 bases; bases with no gene match: 9. The CDR3, as DNA: TGCGCCAGCAGCCCGAAAAGCGGGGGCCTCTACAATGAGCAGTTCTTC. Translated, it gives CASSPKSGGLYNEQFF.

V is TRBV10-3 and J is TRBJ2-7; 7 bases agree with TRBD1. V lost 5 bases and J lost 0; bases outside the gene matches: 7. Per the germline V gene, CDR1 is ENHRY and CDR2 is SYGVKD. CDR3 length: 15 residues. CDR3: CAISTRQGHSYEQYF. The CDR3 DNA follows: TGTGCCATCAGTACCCGACAGGGCCACTCCTACGAGCAGTACTTC.

CDR3 sequence (DNA): TGTGCCAGCAGCCGCCCCGTTCGGGGGATCAACGAGCAGTACTTC. Protein sequence: CASSRPVRGINEQYF. J is TRBJ2-7 and V is TRBV28; the D gene is possibly TRBD2 (6 bases). This CDR3 spans 15 amino acids. Germline V gene sequence: CDR1 MDHEN, CDR2 SYDVKM. Trimming removed 6 bases from V and 5 bases from J, with 20 bases in between.

This chain joins TRBV5-5 and TRBJ1-2; 10 nucleotides line up with TRBD1. The CDR3 spans 14 residues. V shed 3 bases and J 5 bases; nucleotides not matched to a gene: 4. Germline CDR1 reads SGHKS; CDR2 reads YYEKEE (reference sequence). The CDR3, as DNA: TGTGCCAGCAGCTCGACAGGGGGCTGGTATGGCTACACCTTC. This gives the protein CASSSTGGWYGYTF.

The chain recombines TRBV5-8 with TRBJ2-6; 10 bases align to TRBD1. Trimming cost V 2 bases and J 3 bases; bases outside gene matches: 8. Germline CDR1 is SGHTS and CDR2 is YDEGEE. CDR3 length: 18 amino acids. The DNA for the CDR3 is TGTGCCAGCAGCTTAGGGGACAGGGGCTTCGATGGGGCCAACGTCCTGACTTTC. This encodes CASSLGDRGFDGANVLTF.

The chain has TRBV4-2 and TRBJ1-6, with D possibly matching TRBD1 (6 bases). Germline assignment: CDR1 LGHNA and CDR2 YNFKEQ. V lost 2 bases and J lost 7, with 15 bases in between. The CDR3 extends over 16 amino acids. The CDR3 is CASSQIVTGKNSPLHF. CDR3 DNA: TGTGCCAGCAGCCAAATTGTTACAGGGAAGAATTCACCCCTCCACTTT.

The V call is TRBV15, the J call TRBJ2-5, with 10 nucleotides matching TRBD1. The CDR3 has 16 amino acids. Germline-derived CDR1 and CDR2 are LNHNV and YYDKDF (reference sequence). The V gene end was trimmed by 5 bases and the J gene end by 1 base; junction bases not matched to a gene: 7. CDR3 DNA sequence: TGTGCCACCAGCGGAGGGACAGGGGTTCCCCAAGAGACCCAGTACTTC. The encoded protein is CATSGGTGVPQETQYF.

This clone turned up a few times. The V and J genes are TRBV6-5 and TRBJ1-2; 7 bases fit TRBD1. The CDR3 is 14 amino acids. V shed 7 bases, J shed 4 bases, and the junction held 9 bases outside the gene matches. Per the germline V gene, CDR1 is MNHEY and CDR2 is SVGAGI. DNA of the CDR3: TGTGCCAGCATCGACAGGGAGCGAGGCTATGGCTACACCTTC. It specifies CASIDRERGYGYTF.

The V gene is TRBV7-8, the J gene TRBJ1-5; 9 bases align to TRBD1. V shed 3 bases, J shed 4 bases, and the junction held 7 bases outside the gene matches. This CDR3 comprises 16 residues. Germline CDR1 and CDR2: SGHVS and FQNEAQ. The CDR3 protein is CASSFLGQGRNQPQHF. The CDR3 DNA follows: TGTGCCAGCAGCTTTCTAGGACAGGGGAGGAATCAGCCCCAGCATTTT.

CDR3 sequence (DNA): TGTGCCAGCAGCTTAGTACGGGGGGGGGCCGTCGGAGATACGCAGTATTTT. It is translated as CASSLVRGGAVGDTQYF. This chain links TRBV7-6 with TRBJ2-3; 8 nucleotides agree with TRBD2. The germline CDR1 and CDR2 sequences are SGHVS and FNYEAQ. This CDR3 is 17 amino acids long. V was clipped by 1 base and J by 5 bases; unmatched bases: 11. Full variable domain (outside the CDR3, taken from reference TRBV7-6 and TRBJ2-3): GAGVSQSPRYKVTKRGQDVALRCDPISGHVSLYWYRQALGQGPEFLTYFNYEAQQDKSGLPNDRFSAERPEGSISTLTIQRTEQRDSAMYRCASSLVRGGAVGDTQYFGPGTRLTVL.

J is TRBJ2-5 and V is TRBV19; D remains unclear. CDR3 length: 15 amino acids. Trimming removed 5 bases at V and 0 bases at J, with 13 bases between. Per germline, CDR1 LNHDA and CDR2 SQIVND (reference sequence). This CDR3 reads CASSPHPENQETQYF. DNA for the CDR3: TGTGCCAGTAGTCCCCACCCCGAGAACCAAGAGACCCAGTACTTC.

This clone has only a few counts. The chain carries TRBV11-2 and TRBJ2-4; 8 bases are shared with TRBD2. The CDR3 extends over 14 amino acids. The germline gives CDR1 SGHAT, CDR2 FQNNGV. J lost 7 bases, V lost 0 bases, and 2 bases had no gene match. CDR3 nucleotides: TGTGCCAGCAGCTTAGAGCGGGGGGCGAACATTCAGTACTTC. It specifies CASSLERGANIQYF.